What follows describes a single T cell receptor beta chain. Its antigen remains unknown. CDR3 size: 15 residues. The V gene's germline CDR1 is SNHLY and CDR2 FYNNEI. The junction had 5 bases not matched to a gene; V was cut back by 2 bases and J by 3 bases. The data are from a study of T-cell reconstitution after alpha-beta-depleted transplantation in children. The study's findings and limits: At around two months after transplant, the alpha-beta T cells were reportedly derived from several hundred expanded clones that came from non-depleted graft cells. At the one-year point after transplant, T-cell counts and TCRbeta diversity were found to come mostly from T cells that had been newly produced. In some patients, recipient T cells and intrathymic progenitors surviving conditioning explained high day-60 diversity.

Preparation of the TCRbeta library used unique molecular identifiers. Each CDR3 protein gets one entry after TCRdb re-called the PCR reads with MiXCR. The sample has some 460,000 distinct CDR3 sequences, roughly 15% seen once. The chain recombines TRBV2 with TRBJ2-7, with TRBD1 matching 9 bases. The sequencing here drew on PBMCs, mostly from graft donor cells, taken 360 days after TCRalphabeta/CD19-depleted stem cell transplant. This receptor was obtained from a boy less than two years old who had a stem cell transplant for Wiskott-Aldrich syndrome, so the T cells may come from the graft donor. The CDR3 sequence is CASSENRDRVYEQYF. CDR3 coding DNA: TGTGCCAGCAGTGAAAACCGGGACAGGGTCTACGAGCAGTACTTC.